This T cell receptor (beta chain) was sequenced for a study of blood T cells in healthy people across ages. This clonotype came up a few times. Through a sample-barcoded 5' primer and a J-beta primer mix, a second PCR was run for roughly 6 to 12 cycles. TCRdb passed the 5' RACE reads through MiXCR, listing each CDR3 protein once. The table records about 1.7 million distinct CDR3 sequences, roughly 30% of them present only once. This receptor was obtained from a woman in her 30s in good health. The sequencing sample was made of blood.

The CDR3 region is CASSHRDSPNYGYTF. CDR3 nucleotides: TGTGCCAGCAGCCACCGGGACAGTCCTAACTATGGCTACACCTTC. This sequence joins TRBV7-9 and TRBJ1-2, with 7 bases aligning to TRBD1. Trimming removed 5 bases from V and 0 bases from J; junction bases left unmatched: 6. The CDR3 is 15 amino acids. Germline-derived CDR1 and CDR2 are SEHNR and FQNEAQ (reference sequence). The variable domain in full, completed from reference TRBV7-9 and TRBJ1-2, reads DTGVSQNPRHKITKRGQNVTFRCDPISEHNRLYWYRQTLGQGPEFLTYFQNEAQLEKSRLLSDRFSAERPKGSFSTLEIQRTEQGDSAMYLCASSHRDSPNYGYTFGSGTRLTVV.